A selection of T cell receptor beta chains follows, all from one sample in a study of blood T cell repertoires in COVID-19. This table comes from immunoSEQ multiplex PCR, and its TCRdb copy is limited to in-frame clones, with some not included. The repertoire has under 200,000 clones, about 82% of them found once; the top ten carry about 6%. Input material: PBMCs or T cells enriched from blood (not recorded which). These receptors were obtained from a man between 35 and 55 years old with acute COVID-19. Each CDR3 is given with its conserved first and last residue. D genes are given only for firm matches.

v_gene: TRBV27; d_gene: .; j_gene: TRBJ1-5; CDR3nt: TGTGCCAGCAGTCGCGCAACAGGGAGCAATCAGCCCCAGCATTTT; CDR3aa: CASSRATGSNQPQHF
v_gene: TRBV6-5; d_gene: .; j_gene: TRBJ1-6; CDR3nt: TGTGCCAGCAGCGACCTGACAGCACGGAATTCACCCCTCCACTTT; CDR3aa: CASSDLTARNSPLHF
v_gene: TRBV9; d_gene: .; j_gene: TRBJ1-2; CDR3nt: TGTGCCAGCAGCGTATGGCCGGACACTAACTATGGCTACACCTTC; CDR3aa: CASSVWPDTNYGYTF
v_gene: TRBV21-1; d_gene: .; j_gene: TRBJ2-3; CDR3nt: TGTGCCAGCAGCAAACCGGGGGTTTATGATACGCAGTATTTT; CDR3aa: CASSKPGVYDTQYF
v_gene: TRBV4-2; d_gene: TRBD2; j_gene: TRBJ2-7; CDR3nt: TGTGCCAGCAGCCAAGAGCCGGGACTAGCGGGACCCTACGAGCAGTACTTC; CDR3aa: CASSQEPGLAGPYEQYF
v_gene: TRBV28; d_gene: TRBD1; j_gene: TRBJ2-4; CDR3nt: TGTGCCAGCAGTTTAGAGGGACAGGGTTTGGGCATTCAGTACTTC; CDR3aa: CASSLEGQGLGIQYF
v_gene: TRBV3-1/TRBV3-2; d_gene: TRBD2; j_gene: TRBJ2-3; CDR3nt: TGTGCCAGCAGCCCCCAACCGGGGGGAAGGGTCACAGATACGCAGTATTTT; CDR3aa: CASSPQPGGRVTDTQYF
v_gene: TRBV28; d_gene: TRBD1; j_gene: TRBJ1-5; CDR3nt: TGTGCCAGCAACCCGGGACAGGGGATTTGGGGTCAGCCCCAGCATTTT; CDR3aa: CASNPGQGIWGQPQHF
v_gene: TRBV3-1/TRBV3-2; d_gene: TRBD2; j_gene: TRBJ2-2; CDR3nt: TGTGCCAGCACCGGGACTAGCGGGATCGGGGAGCTGTTTTTT; CDR3aa: CASTGTSGIGELFF
v_gene: TRBV6-7; d_gene: .; j_gene: TRBJ2-7; CDR3nt: TGTGCCAGCAGTTACTCGAGTAGCCCCTACGAGCAGTACTTC; CDR3aa: CASSYSSSPYEQYF
v_gene: TRBV30; d_gene: .; j_gene: TRBJ2-7; CDR3nt: TGTGCCTCTAAGGCAGCCGGGACATCATACGAGCAGTACTTC; CDR3aa: CASKAAGTSYEQYF
v_gene: TRBV11-2; d_gene: TRBD1; j_gene: TRBJ1-4; CDR3nt: TGTGCCAGCAGCCGGACAGGGGGCTATATCGGTGAAAAACTGTTTTTT; CDR3aa: CASSRTGGYIGEKLFF
v_gene: TRBV4-2; d_gene: TRBD2; j_gene: TRBJ2-3; CDR3nt: TGTGCCAGCAGCCAAGATCGGGGCGGGAGTGAGATCGTTACGCAGTATTTT; CDR3aa: CASSQDRGGSEIVTQYF
v_gene: TRBV4-2; d_gene: .; j_gene: TRBJ2-1; CDR3nt: TGTGCCAGCAGCCAAGAGAGAGGGAGGCTTGCCTACAATGAGCAGTTCTTC; CDR3aa: CASSQERGRLAYNEQFF
v_gene: TRBV5-4; d_gene: TRBD2; j_gene: TRBJ2-5; CDR3nt: TGTGCCAGCAGCACAGGACTAGCGGGAGTAGGAGAGACCCAGTACTTC; CDR3aa: CASSTGLAGVGETQYF
v_gene: TRBV6-5; d_gene: .; j_gene: TRBJ2-1; CDR3nt: TGTGCCAGCAGTTCGGAGCCGGGGATATACAATGAGCAGTTCTTC; CDR3aa: CASSSEPGIYNEQFF